The subject of this entry is one T cell receptor beta chain. The antigen is unknown. Germline V CDR1 and CDR2: MNHEY, SMNVEV (reference sequence). Trimming took 3 bases from V and 3 from J; bases not matched to a gene: 6. This CDR3 is 15 amino acids long. The data stem from a study of cytomegalovirus exposure and HLA in healthy donors. Regarding the study as a whole: Compared with the approximately 670-donor mean, an Asian-associated ancestry cluster reportedly had fewer N-insertions, according to a later analysis. Later analysis placed DRB1 highest and HLA-C lowest in TCR association rates, which differed by HLA locus.

In the PCR, 60 Vbeta and 13 Jbeta primers were used. Sequencing was performed with immunoSEQ multiplex PCR; in TCRdb, only in-frame clones are kept and a portion is missing. This table holds around 130,000 clones, around 81% found once. This sequence originates from a man between 18 and 29 years old in good health and CMV-seronegative. Sample: PBMCs. The chain links TRBV27 to TRBJ2-3; TRBD1 matches at 7 bases. Written as DNA, the CDR3 is TGTGCCAGCAGTTTTGTGGGACAGATAACAGATACGCAGTATTTT. It is translated as CASSFVGQITDTQYF.